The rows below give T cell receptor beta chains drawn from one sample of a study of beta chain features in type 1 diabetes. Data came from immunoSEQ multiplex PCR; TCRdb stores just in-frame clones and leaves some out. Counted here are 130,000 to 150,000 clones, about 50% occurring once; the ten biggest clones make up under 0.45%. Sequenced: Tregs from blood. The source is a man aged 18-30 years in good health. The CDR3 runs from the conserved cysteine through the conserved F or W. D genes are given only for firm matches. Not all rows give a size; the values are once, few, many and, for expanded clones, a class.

TGTGCCAGCAGCTCCCGGGACAGGGGTGAGCAGTTCTTC	CASSSRDRGEQFF	TRBJ2-1	few	TRBD1	TRBV11-1
TGTGCCAGCAGTCTCGATCAGGGACTTTCCTACGAGCAGTACTTC	CASSLDQGLSYEQYF	TRBJ2-7	-	-	TRBV2
TGTGCCAGCAGCCAGGGTTATGCAGATACGCAGTATTTT	CASSQGYADTQYF	TRBJ2-3	-	-	TRBV6-5
TGTGCCAGCAGCTTAAGGACAGGAGCTCTGAGGGGTCAGCCCCAGCATTTT	CASSLRTGALRGQPQHF	TRBJ1-5	-	TRBD1	TRBV7-9
TGTGCCAGCAGCTTAGCCACTAGCAAGCAGTTCTTC	CASSLATSKQFF	TRBJ2-1	-	-	TRBV7-2
TGTGCCAGTAGTATAGGTAGCAGTGGATACTACGAGCAGTACTTC	CASSIGSSGYYEQYF	TRBJ2-7	-	-	TRBV19
TGTGCCAGCTCACCAGGACTAGCGGGAGGAGCGAATGAGCAATTCTTC	CASSPGLAGGANEQFF	TRBJ2-1	-	TRBD2	TRBV18
TGTGCCAGCAGCTTAATGGCAGGGGGCTACGAGCAGTACTTC	CASSLMAGGYEQYF	TRBJ2-7	few	TRBD1	TRBV7-3
TGTGCCAGCGCTGTTGGGCCCGGTGGATACGAGCAGTACTTC	CASAVGPGGYEQYF	TRBJ2-7	once	-	TRBV9
TGTGCCTGGAGTTTATCCTACGAGCAGTACTTC	CAWSLSYEQYF	TRBJ2-7	once	-	TRBV30
TGTGCCTGGAGTCGACAGGCCCTTGGGGCCCAGCATTTT	CAWSRQALGAQHF	TRBJ1-5	-	-	TRBV30
TGTGCCATCAGTAGCTCGGGAGGGACCCAGTACTTC	CAISSSGGTQYF	TRBJ2-5	-	TRBD2	TRBV10-3
TGTGCCAGCAGTGTCACAGGGGGCGCTGGGGCCAACGTCCTGACTTTC	CASSVTGGAGANVLTF	TRBJ2-6	few	TRBD1	TRBV28
TGTGCCAGCTCCTACGGACAGGGGGCCTTAGACTATGGCTACACCTTC	CASSYGQGALDYGYTF	TRBJ1-2	-	TRBD1	TRBV18
TGTGCCAGCACCGGACACATCTACGAGCAGTACTTC	CASTGHIYEQYF	TRBJ2-7	few	-	TRBV6-1
TGTGCCAGCAGTCTCACCGGAGGCACCGGGGAGCTGTTTTTT	CASSLTGGTGELFF	TRBJ2-2	-	-	TRBV25-1
TGTGCCAGCAGTTGGAGGGGGCTCAATCAGCCCCAGCATTTT	CASSWRGLNQPQHF	TRBJ1-5	-	TRBD1	TRBV27
TGCGCCAGCAGTCTAGCCGGGACAGGGATCTATGGCTACACCTTC	CASSLAGTGIYGYTF	TRBJ1-2	once	TRBD1	TRBV5-1